The sample holds a few counts of the clone carrying this T cell receptor (beta chain). Its antigen is not known. This specimen belongs to a study of molecular identifiers for immune sequencing clone quantification. As for the study in general: RNA, taken in replicates from approximately 20,000 or 98,000 naive CD8 cells, was split five ways, with four sequenced.

TCRdb used MiXCR to reprocess the PCR reads, holding one entry per CDR3 protein. The sample shows 37,000 or so distinct CDR3 sequences, less than 20% of them seen only once. Sorting selected naive CD8 T cells with a CD8+CD4-CCR7+CD45RA+ phenotype. The CDR3 runs to 12 residues. With 3 bases removed from V and 5 bases from J, the gap between germline ends came to 6 bases. Germline lookup yields CDR1 MDHEN and CDR2 SYDVKM. General study results and limits: Spiked Jurkat TCR RNA originating from one cell could reportedly be identified amid approximately 950,000 naive cells. Under 1% of molecules in naive cells, but over 98% of effector molecules, belonged to clones above 20 RNA copies.

The sample taken for sequencing was naive CD8+ T cells from blood, with Jurkat cell RNA spiked in. The sample's subset: FACS-sorted CD8+CD4-CCR7+CD45RA+ naive T cells. This TCR was recovered from a human donor in good health. Some libraries in this study had Jurkat cell RNA spiked in. The J gene is TRBJ2-3, the V gene TRBV28; no reliable D call. The CDR3 loop is CASSFPEDTQYF. The CDR3 DNA reads TGTGCCAGCAGTTTTCCAGAAGATACGCAGTATTTT.